The source of this T cell receptor beta chain is a study of regulatory T cells in long-lasting Graves disease. Whole-study results and caveats: Clonotypes that were public and shared totalled 2,500 to 3,500 in persistent patients versus about 1,000 in new patients.

The time point: persistent/refractory GD, antithyroid drugs over 5 years with positive TRAb. Extracted RNA from PBMCs served as the source of the TCR library. The table lists this clonotype with many counts. Its antigen remains unknown. Germline assignment: CDR1 MDHEN and CDR2 SYDVKM. V lost 3 bases to trimming and J lost 10 bases, with 19 bases between them. The CDR3 has 15 amino acids. Assembly of TCR beta libraries relied on iRepertoire HTBI primers together with Arm-PCR of CDR3 regions. A single record per CDR3 protein comes from TCRdb applying MiXCR to the multiplex PCR reads. This sample carries about 430,000 distinct CDR3 sequences, around a fifth of them seen once, and the ten largest clones take around 15%.

The sample consisted of peripheral blood mononuclear cells (PBMCs), taken when the disease was refractory, from a patient treated with antithyroid drugs. The receptor's source is a female donor with Graves disease. This chain joins TRBV28 and TRBJ2-1; D gene uncertain. CDR3: CASSFRQSVTWEQFF. The CDR3 DNA reads as TGTGCCAGCAGTTTTCGCCAATCCGTGACATGGGAGCAGTTCTTC. The full variable domain, its missing parts supplied by reference TRBV28 and TRBJ2-1, is DVKVTQSSRYLVKRTGEKVFLECVQDMDHENMFWYRQDPGLGLRLIYFSYDVKMKEKGDIPEGYSVSREKKERFSLILESASTNQTSMYLCASSFRQSVTWEQFFGPGTRLTVL.